This T cell receptor (beta chain) originates from a study of cytomegalovirus exposure and HLA in healthy donors. In the PCR, 60 Vbeta and 13 Jbeta primers were used. TCRdb's copy holds only in-frame clones and misses some; the assay was immunoSEQ multiplex PCR. The sample lists 200,000 to 250,000 clones; approximately 68% were seen once. This CDR3 comprises 15 residues. The trim removed 6 bases at V and 5 bases at J, leaving 7 bases unmatched. CDR1 SNHLY and CDR2 FYNNEI come from the germline V gene. The chain recombines TRBV2 with TRBJ2-3; TRBD2 agrees at 11 bases. This TCR was sampled from a woman in her thirties in good health and CMV-seronegative. Source material: PBMCs. CDR3 amino acids: CASSETSGAGDTQYF. In DNA, the CDR3 is TGTGCCAGCAGCGAGACTAGCGGGGCAGGAGATACGCAGTATTTT.